Sequencing of this T cell receptor beta chain was carried out in a study of Graves' ophthalmopathy and Graves' hyperthyroidism. Study details: Peripheral blood was gathered at first diagnosis, ahead of any treatment whatsoever.

Study conclusions and caveats: Ophthalmopathy and stable hyperthyroidism were discriminated by a 13-signature model, with approximately 88% sensitivity and about 82% specificity.

Trimming pared 10 bases from V and 1 base from J, leaving 12 bases between. The CDR3 contains 14 residues. Per the germline V gene, CDR1 is KGHDR and CDR2 is SFDVKD. Notes on this clonotype: Its matching antigen is unknown.

For repertoire sequencing, the TCR beta CDR3 regions were amplified from RNA transcripts. Second-round multiplex PCR followed a first-round RT-PCR using HTBI primers. TCRdb fed the multiplex PCR reads into MiXCR, producing one record per CDR3 protein. Among around 670,000 distinct CDR3 sequences, roughly 40% were seen once, and the ten largest hold around 40%. Exclusion covered patients with other autoimmune diseases or uncontrolled infections (as well as pregnancy or lactation). The source material was peripheral blood. The receptor was derived from an adult man with Graves' ophthalmopathy. This chain uses TRBV24-1 with TRBJ2-2, with D possibly matching TRBD1 (6 bases). Here the CDR3 reads CATELQGNTGELFF. CDR3 DNA: TGTGCCACAGAGCTACAGGGGAACACCGGGGAGCTGTTTTTT.